This T cell receptor (beta chain) is from a study of technical replicates of blood from a handful of donors. The table lists this clone with a count of one. Repertoires were generated with immunoSEQ multiplex PCR, while TCRdb's copy carries only in-frame clones and drops some. This table holds roughly 73,000 clones, roughly 93% found once. The sequence was obtained from a human donor in good health. Source material: T cells isolated from PBMCs.

The CDR3 sequence is CASSLGVGASGSYEQYF. Here the CDR3 DNA reads TGTGCCAGCAGCTTAGGGGTTGGGGCTAGCGGGTCCTACGAGCAGTACTTC. The chain employs TRBV7-6 and TRBJ2-7, with 8 bases fitting TRBD2. The germline V gene has CDR1 SGHVS and CDR2 FNYEAQ. J lost 1 base, V lost 1 base, and 9 bases had no gene match. CDR3 length: 17 amino acids. The whole variable domain, remainder taken from reference TRBV7-6 and TRBJ2-7, is GAGVSQSPRYKVTKRGQDVALRCDPISGHVSLYWYRQALGQGPEFLTYFNYEAQQDKSGLPNDRFSAERPEGSISTLTIQRTEQRDSAMYRCASSLGVGASGSYEQYFGPGTRLTVT.